This record concerns one TCR beta chain sequence. Other nucleotide sequences from this sample produce the same CDR3. Per the germline V gene, CDR1 is SGHDT and CDR2 is YYEEEE. This CDR3 is 15 amino acids long. The V and J ends lost 0 bases and 5 bases respectively, with 9 bases between them. This entry is derived from a study of blood T cell repertoires in COVID-19. Overall study: The United States, Italy and Spain supplied acute and convalescent COVID-19 samples. T cells, B-cell-depleted T cells, or PBMCs provided the cDNA or gDNA that served as material.

One Seattle source followed patients from active infection through their disease course. Per the original data handling: Estimation of nucleated cell counts was performed using reference gene primer amplification. Clones were sequenced by immunoSEQ multiplex PCR, and TCRdb holds only the in-frame ones, with some missing. The D gene and trimming were derived from the DNA, and the V and J assignments and clone size from that table. The table includes more than 250,000 clones, about 91% detected once. The J gene is TRBJ1-6, the V gene TRBV5-6, with D maybe TRBD1 (5 bases). The receptor's source is a woman aged 25-40 years with COVID-19, enrolled during active disease. Sequencing was performed on peripheral blood. CDR3: CASSLVDRDNSPLHF. In DNA form, the CDR3 reads TGTGCCAGCAGCTTGGTAGACAGAGATAATTCACCCCTCCACTTT.